This TCR beta chain derives from a study of blood T cell repertoires in COVID-19. Original processing notes: Estimated nucleated cell counts came from reference gene primer amplification. Some clones are missing from TCRdb's copy, which holds only in-frame ones; the method was immunoSEQ multiplex PCR. V and J calls and clone size come straight from that table; D and trimming were deduced from the DNA. This sample has nearly 90,000 clones, with around 91% found just once. The CDR3 spans 14 residues. Germline values: CDR1 SQVTM, CDR2 ANQGSEA. Trimming removed 6 bases from V and 1 base from J; junction bases left unmatched: 7. Seattle patients were enrolled while actively infected and followed longitudinally.

This receptor was identified in a man aged 18-30 years with COVID-19, enrolled during active disease. Sequenced: peripheral blood. The gene calls are TRBV29-1 and TRBJ2-7; 9 bases align to TRBD1. CDR3 coding DNA: TGCAGCGTCGAATCTGGACAGGGGTCCTACGAGCAGTACTTC. This codes for CSVESGQGSYEQYF.